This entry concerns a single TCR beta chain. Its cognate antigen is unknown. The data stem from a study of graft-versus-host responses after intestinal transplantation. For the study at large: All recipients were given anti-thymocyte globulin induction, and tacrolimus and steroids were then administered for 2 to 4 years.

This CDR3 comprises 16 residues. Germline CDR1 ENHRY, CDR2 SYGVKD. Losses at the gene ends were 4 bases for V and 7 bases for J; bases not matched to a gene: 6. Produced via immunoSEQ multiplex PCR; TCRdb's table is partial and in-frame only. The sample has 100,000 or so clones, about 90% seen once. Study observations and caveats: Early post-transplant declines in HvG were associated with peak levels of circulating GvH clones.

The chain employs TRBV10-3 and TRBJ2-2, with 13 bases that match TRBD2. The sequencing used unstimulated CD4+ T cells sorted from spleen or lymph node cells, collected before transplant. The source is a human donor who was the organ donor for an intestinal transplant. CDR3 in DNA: TGTGCCATCAGTGGACTAGCGGGGGGTCTCGGCGGGGAGCTGTTTTTT. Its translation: CAISGLAGGLGGELFF.